This T cell receptor (beta chain) is from a study of post-analysis software for immune sequencing data. The V gene lost 5 bases and the J gene lost 5 bases, with 18 bases spanning the gap. Looked up from germline, CDR1 is SEHNR and CDR2 is FQNEAQ (reference sequence). The CDR3 sequence is 15 residues long. Built from TCR beta cDNA, the libraries had unique molecular identifiers in them. Approximately 500,000 cDNA molecules were obtained per 1 to 10 million input T cells. TCRdb reprocessed the PCR reads with MiXCR, giving one entry per CDR3 protein. The profile covers about 460,000 distinct CDR3 sequences, with around 40% appearing a single time and around an eighth taken by the ten largest. Points on this clonotype: Its antigen is not known.

Study-wide findings and caveats: Compared with controls, patients had more of about five TRBV segments, including TRBV5-6, TRBV5-1 and TRBV20-1. Patients with multiple sclerosis recorded significantly lower normalized Chao1 diversity than controls, the study found.

This rearrangement joins TRBV7-9 to TRBJ1-2; D remains ambiguous. The TCR sequence derives from a girl aged 10 to 17 with multiple sclerosis. Sequenced material: blood. The CDR3 sequence is CASSHPAEPWYGYTF. CDR3 DNA sequence: TGTGCCAGCAGCCACCCGGCGGAACCATGGTATGGCTACACCTTC.